This T cell receptor beta chain was sequenced for a study of T cells in Graves' hyperthyroidism and ophthalmopathy. Findings and caveats of the study: Within blood appeared most thyroid clonotypes that had expanded above 0.001. Ophthalmopathy, as predicted by the model, came a median roughly 6.3 months after the prediction.

CDR3 length equals 14 residues. V shed 5 bases and J 6 bases; nucleotides not matched to a gene: 6. CDR1 and CDR2 from the germline V gene are LGHNT and FRNRAP. Amplification targeted TCR beta CDR3 regions from RNA transcripts. First-round RT-PCR with HTBI primers amplified the TCR CDR3 region. One entry per CDR3 protein results from TCRdb running MiXCR on the multiplex PCR reads. The table shows 370,000 or so distinct CDR3 sequences, with approximately 13% occurring only once. This clonotype has only a few counts. Its antigen is still unknown. The clonotype originates from a man aged 30 to 39 with Graves' hyperthyroidism that later progressed to Graves' ophthalmopathy. The sequenced sample consisted of blood. V usage is TRBV12-5 and J usage is TRBJ2-2, with 7 bases lining up with TRBD2. CDR3 in DNA: TGTGCTAGTGGTCCTGGACGGGGGGCCGGGGAGCTGTTTTTT. It codes for CASGPGRGAGELFF.